This T cell receptor beta chain came from a study of ipilimumab plus nivolumab after autologous stem cell transplantation. Background on the study: Median doses per patient: four or five ipilimumab, about 8 nivolumab. Findings and limits, study-wide: Authors suggest TCR repertoire, Treg phenotype and gut microbiota support further study.

Checkpoint therapy with ipilimumab 1 mg/kg began 14 to 28 days after transplant. Through week 26, nivolumab 3 mg/kg IV was given weeks 1, 4, 7, 10, then biweekly. The junction had 9 bases not matched to a gene; V was cut back by 5 bases and J by 3 bases. Per germline, CDR1 WNHNN and CDR2 SYGVQD (reference sequence). The CDR3 has 16 residues. Clones were read by immunoSEQ multiplex PCR, and TCRdb kept only the in-frame ones, dropping some. This table holds some 43,000 clones, roughly 88% found once. As to this clone: Antigen: not known.

The sample here was PBMCs, taken in a trial of ipilimumab plus nivolumab as post-transplant consolidation. The clonotype originates from a male donor with multiple myeloma. This chain joins TRBV10-1 and TRBJ2-1, with 8 bases identical to TRBD2. CDR3 region: CASSPVTSGGYNEQFF. DNA of the CDR3: TGCGCCAGCAGTCCCGTCACTAGCGGAGGCTACAATGAGCAGTTCTTC.